The rows below give T cell receptor beta chains drawn from one sample of a study of CD8 T cells in ankylosing spondylitis. TCRdb recomputed calls from the 5' RACE reads with MiXCR, one row per CDR3 protein. The sample includes roughly 440,000 distinct CDR3 sequences, 17% of them seen just once. The sample comprised blood, either unsorted or a sorted T cell fraction (not recorded which). The receptors stem from a male donor with ankylosing spondylitis. Each CDR3 is given with its conserved first and last residue. A D gene is named only where the DNA matches it firmly. Not every row has a clone size; where given, it reads once, few, many or a size class.

clone_size	v_call	j_call	d_call	cdr3_aa	cdr3_nt
-	TRBV10-3	TRBJ2-7	TRBD1	CAISEGQGRTYEQYF	TGTGCCATCAGTGAGGGACAGGGCCGAACCTACGAGCAGTACTTC
few	TRBV20-1	TRBJ2-7	TRBD1	CSAKQGARLYEQYF	TGCAGTGCTAAACAGGGGGCGAGACTCTACGAGCAGTACTTC
-	TRBV7-9	TRBJ2-5	-	CASSLGVPGEETQYF	TGTGCCAGCAGCTTAGGGGTTCCAGGGGAGGAGACCCAGTACTTC
few	TRBV3-1	TRBJ1-2	-	CASSHRWAGYTF	TGTGCCAGCAGCCACCGCTGGGCTGGCTACACCTTC
-	TRBV29-1	TRBJ1-4	TRBD1	CSVEDRENEKLFF	TGCAGCGTCGAAGACAGGGAGAATGAAAAACTGTTTTTT
-	TRBV28	TRBJ1-2	-	CASGRETYGYTF	TGTGCCAGCGGTAGGGAAACCTATGGCTACACCTTC
-	TRBV6-1	TRBJ2-7	TRBD2	CASSAASGGTYEQYF	TGTGCCAGCAGTGCCGCTAGCGGGGGAACCTACGAGCAGTACTTC
few	TRBV5-1	TRBJ2-3	TRBD2	CASSYTGGDTDTQYF	TGCGCCAGCAGCTATACTGGGGGGGACACAGATACGCAGTATTTT
many	TRBV10-2	TRBJ1-2	-	CASSERPNYGYTF	TGCGCCAGCAGTGAGCGGCCTAACTATGGCTACACCTTC
many	TRBV12-3/TRBV12-4	TRBJ2-3	-	CASSLGGGVDTQYF	TGTGCCAGCAGTTTAGGAGGGGGAGTGGATACGCAGTATTTT
-	TRBV27	TRBJ2-1	-	CASSLRGTNNEQFF	TGTGCCAGCAGTTTACGGGGGACAAACAATGAGCAGTTCTTC
many	TRBV29-1	TRBJ2-2	-	CSVKGPTGELFF	TGCAGCGTTAAAGGCCCCACCGGGGAGCTGTTTTTT
once	TRBV11-3	TRBJ1-1	TRBD1	CASSLGQGSVGTEAFF	TGTGCCAGCAGCTTGGGACAGGGGAGCGTGGGGACTGAAGCTTTCTTT
few	TRBV10-2	TRBJ1-1	-	CASSETGYSEAFF	TGCGCCAGCAGTGAGACAGGGTACAGTGAAGCTTTCTTT
few	TRBV20-1	TRBJ1-2	-	CSARASDTVGYTF	TGCAGTGCTAGAGCTTCCGACACGGTTGGCTACACCTTC
-	TRBV5-1	TRBJ1-5	-	CASTLLPGQTQHF	TGCGCCAGCACTCTTCTTCCAGGACAAACCCAGCATTTT
-	TRBV5-1	TRBJ2-7	-	CASSTQAAYEQYF	TGCGCCAGCAGCACCCAGGCCGCCTACGAGCAGTACTTC
few	TRBV4-1	TRBJ2-1	TRBD1	CASSQPDRGLYNEQFF	TGCGCCAGCAGCCAACCGGACAGGGGGCTATACAATGAGCAGTTCTTC
many	TRBV6-1	TRBJ2-3	TRBD2	CASRTSGTDTQYF	TGTGCCAGCAGGACTAGCGGCACAGATACGCAGTATTTT
few	TRBV7-2	TRBJ1-2	-	CASSLGGDNYGYTF	TGTGCCAGCAGCTTAGGCGGGGACAACTATGGCTACACCTTC
-	TRBV5-1	TRBJ1-3	-	CASSLGNLGIRGNTIYF	TGCGCCAGCAGCTTGGGTAATTTAGGGATACGTGGAAACACCATATATTTT
-	TRBV25-1	TRBJ1-5	-	CASSGDSNQPQHF	TGTGCCAGCAGTGGTGATAGCAATCAGCCCCAGCATTTT
few	TRBV15	TRBJ1-2	TRBD1	CATSRVETGKGNYGYTF	TGTGCCACCAGCAGAGTGGAGACAGGGAAAGGAAACTATGGCTACACCTTC
-	TRBV6-1	TRBJ1-5	-	CASRVQLLSNQPQHF	TGTGCCAGCAGAGTGCAGTTACTTAGCAATCAGCCCCAGCATTTT
-	TRBV20-1	TRBJ2-2	TRBD2	CSGTKAGGPGTGELFF	TGCAGTGGAACAAAGGCGGGAGGGCCGGGCACCGGGGAGCTGTTTTTT
few	TRBV28	TRBJ1-2	TRBD1	CASSYPQGAYGYTF	TGTGCCAGCAGTTATCCACAGGGGGCCTATGGCTACACCTTC
many	TRBV7-2	TRBJ1-5	-	CASSLEYPNQPQHF	TGTGCCAGCAGCTTAGAATATCCGAATCAGCCCCAGCATTTT
-	TRBV25-1	TRBJ2-2	-	CASSRPTNTGELFF	TGTGCCAGCAGCAGACCGACGAACACCGGGGAGCTGTTTTTT
-	TRBV30	TRBJ1-5	-	CAWSGGQYNQPQHF	TGTGCCTGGAGTGGTGGACAGTACAATCAGCCCCAGCATTTT
many	TRBV10-3	TRBJ2-3	TRBD2	CAISLLAGATDTQYF	TGTGCCATCAGCCTACTAGCGGGGGCCACAGATACGCAGTATTTT
-	TRBV27	TRBJ2-5	-	CASSSRAYQETQYF	TGTGCCAGCAGCTCCCGGGCGTACCAAGAGACCCAGTACTTC
many	TRBV7-3	TRBJ2-1	TRBD2	CASSLRASGTNYNEQFF	TGTGCCAGCAGCTTACGGGCTAGCGGTACCAACTACAATGAGCAGTTCTTC
-	TRBV29-1	TRBJ2-7	-	CSVENGYEQYF	TGCAGCGTTGAAAACGGGTACGAGCAGTACTTC
-	TRBV5-6	TRBJ2-5	-	CASSTDRVQETQYF	TGTGCCAGCAGCACGGACCGGGTTCAAGAGACCCAGTACTTC
few	TRBV2	TRBJ2-7	-	CASSSKGGYSYEQYF	TGTGCCAGCAGCTCCAAGGGAGGCTACTCCTACGAGCAGTACTTC
-	TRBV5-1	TRBJ2-5	-	CASSRGDRQETQYF	TGCGCCAGCAGCCGGGGAGACAGGCAAGAGACCCAGTACTTC
few	TRBV7-2	TRBJ1-2	-	CASRAGTTIYGYTF	TGTGCCAGCAGGGCCGGGACAACGATATATGGCTACACCTTC
-	TRBV24-1	TRBJ1-2	-	CATSDPRHSYGYTF	TGTGCCACCAGTGATCCCAGGCATTCCTATGGCTACACCTTC
-	TRBV12-3/TRBV12-4	TRBJ2-7	TRBD2	CASSLGGLAGYEQYF	TGTGCCAGCAGTTTAGGTGGGCTAGCGGGCTACGAGCAGTACTTC
many	TRBV12-3/TRBV12-4	TRBJ2-1	TRBD2	CASSMAGVAGVNEQFF	TGTGCCAGCAGCATGGCGGGGGTGGCGGGGGTCAATGAGCAGTTCTTC
few	TRBV5-6	TRBJ1-2	TRBD1	CASTFDRDYGYTF	TGTGCCAGCACCTTCGACAGGGACTATGGCTACACCTTC
few	TRBV6-1	TRBJ2-5	TRBD1	CASSPGGLGGETQYF	TGTGCCAGCAGTCCAGGGGGCCTGGGCGGAGAGACCCAGTACTTC
-	TRBV7-2	TRBJ2-3	-	CASSLDRLGADTQYF	TGTGCCAGCAGCTTAGATAGACTAGGGGCAGATACGCAGTATTTT
once	TRBV12-3/TRBV12-4	TRBJ2-3	TRBD2	CASNRAGADTQYF	TGTGCCAGCAACCGAGCGGGAGCAGATACGCAGTATTTT
-	TRBV6-1	TRBJ2-2	TRBD1	CASSERDRDTGELFF	TGTGCCAGCAGTGAAAGGGACAGGGACACCGGGGAGCTGTTTTTT
once	TRBV20-1	TRBJ2-3	-	CSARPPQQTSTDTQYF	TGCAGTGCCCGCCCGCCCCAGCAAACTAGCACAGATACGCAGTATTTT
few	TRBV2	TRBJ2-5	-	CASSDRQGRETQYF	TGTGCCAGCAGTGACCGTCAGGGGCGGGAGACCCAGTACTTC
-	TRBV6-2/TRBV6-3	TRBJ2-7	-	CASALAGPGGYEQYF	TGTGCCAGCGCCTTGGCGGGGCCAGGGGGCTACGAGCAGTACTTC
many	TRBV12-3/TRBV12-4	TRBJ2-3	-	CASSLDGHRDTQYF	TGTGCCAGCAGTTTAGACGGACACCGAGATACGCAGTATTTT
-	TRBV7-9	TRBJ2-5	-	CASSPQRTTQETQYF	TGTGCCAGCAGCCCTCAGAGGACAACACAAGAGACCCAGTACTTC
-	TRBV7-2	TRBJ2-3	-	CASSLGPGAFRPSSTDTQYF	TGTGCCAGCAGCTTAGGGCCAGGGGCGTTTAGACCCTCTAGCACAGATACGCAGTATTTT
-	TRBV12-3/TRBV12-4	TRBJ1-1	-	CASSLKLTGNTEAFF	TGTGCCAGCAGTCTAAAATTGACAGGGAACACTGAAGCTTTCTTT
few	TRBV15	TRBJ1-5	-	CATSSPPGQTNQPQHF	TGTGCCACCAGCAGCCCCCCCGGGCAGACCAATCAGCCCCAGCATTTT